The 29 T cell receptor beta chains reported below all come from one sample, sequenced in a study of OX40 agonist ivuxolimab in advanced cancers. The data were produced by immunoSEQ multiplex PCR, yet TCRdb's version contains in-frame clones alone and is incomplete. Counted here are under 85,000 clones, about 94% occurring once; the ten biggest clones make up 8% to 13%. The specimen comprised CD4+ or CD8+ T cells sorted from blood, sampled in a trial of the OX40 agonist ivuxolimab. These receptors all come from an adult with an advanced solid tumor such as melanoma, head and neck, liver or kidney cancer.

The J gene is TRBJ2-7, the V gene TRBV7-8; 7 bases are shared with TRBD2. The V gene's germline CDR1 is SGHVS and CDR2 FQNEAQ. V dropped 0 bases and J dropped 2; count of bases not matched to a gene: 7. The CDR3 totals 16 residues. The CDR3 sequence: CASSLASGLGAYEQYF. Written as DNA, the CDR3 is TGTGCCAGCAGCTTAGCCTCTGGACTAGGGGCCTACGAGCAGTACTTC.

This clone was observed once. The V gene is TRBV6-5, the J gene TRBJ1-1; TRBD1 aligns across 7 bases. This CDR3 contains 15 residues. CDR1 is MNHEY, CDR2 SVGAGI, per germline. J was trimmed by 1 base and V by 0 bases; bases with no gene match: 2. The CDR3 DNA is TGTGCCAGCAGTTACTCGAAGGGGGCGAACACTGAAGCTTTCTTT. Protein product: CASSYSKGANTEAFF.

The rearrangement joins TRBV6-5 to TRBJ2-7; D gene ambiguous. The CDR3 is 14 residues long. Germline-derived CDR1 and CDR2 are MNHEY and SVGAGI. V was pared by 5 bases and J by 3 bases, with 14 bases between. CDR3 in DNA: TGTGCCAGCAGTCTGACTGGACCTTTCTACGAGCAGTACTTC. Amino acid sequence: CASSLTGPFYEQYF.

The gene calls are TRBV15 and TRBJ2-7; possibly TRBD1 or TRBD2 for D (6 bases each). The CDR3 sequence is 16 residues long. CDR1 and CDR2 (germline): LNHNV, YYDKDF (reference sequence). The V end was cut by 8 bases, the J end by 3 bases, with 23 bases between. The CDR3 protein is CATAGNLAGEGYEQYF. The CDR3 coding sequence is TGTGCCACCGCGGGAAACTTGGCAGGGGAAGGCTACGAGCAGTACTTC.

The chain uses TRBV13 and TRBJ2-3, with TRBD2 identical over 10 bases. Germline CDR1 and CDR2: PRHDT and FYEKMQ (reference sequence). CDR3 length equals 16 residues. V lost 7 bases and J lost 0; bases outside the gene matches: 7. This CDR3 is CASTVLGLASTDTQYF. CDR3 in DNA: TGTGCCAGCACTGTTTTGGGACTAGCGAGCACAGATACGCAGTATTTT.

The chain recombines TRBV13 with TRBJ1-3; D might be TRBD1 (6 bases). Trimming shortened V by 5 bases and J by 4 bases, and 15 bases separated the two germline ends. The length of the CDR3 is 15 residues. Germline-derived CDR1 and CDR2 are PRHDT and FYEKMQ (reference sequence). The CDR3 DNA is TGTGCCAGCAGCCCCGGGTGGGGGCGAGGAAACACCATATATTTT. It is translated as CASSPGWGRGNTIYF.

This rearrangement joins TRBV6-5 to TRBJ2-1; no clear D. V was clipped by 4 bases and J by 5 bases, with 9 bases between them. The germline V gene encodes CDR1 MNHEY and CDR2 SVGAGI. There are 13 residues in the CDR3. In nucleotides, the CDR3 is TGTGCCAGCAGTTCCGGATTGCACAATGAGCAGTTCTTC. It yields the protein CASSSGLHNEQFF.

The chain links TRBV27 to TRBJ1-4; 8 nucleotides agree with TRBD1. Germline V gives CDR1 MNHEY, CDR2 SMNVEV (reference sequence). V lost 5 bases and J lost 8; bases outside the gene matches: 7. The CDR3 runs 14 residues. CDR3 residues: CASSVRGLGEKLFF. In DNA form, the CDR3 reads TGTGCCAGCAGTGTCAGGGGGCTGGGAGAAAAACTGTTTTTT.

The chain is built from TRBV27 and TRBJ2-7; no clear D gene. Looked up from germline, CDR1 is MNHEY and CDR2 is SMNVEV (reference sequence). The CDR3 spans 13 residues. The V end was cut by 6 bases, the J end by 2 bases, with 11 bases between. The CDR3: CASSPMGAYEQYF. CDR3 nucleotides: TGTGCCAGCAGCCCTATGGGCGCCTACGAGCAGTACTTC.

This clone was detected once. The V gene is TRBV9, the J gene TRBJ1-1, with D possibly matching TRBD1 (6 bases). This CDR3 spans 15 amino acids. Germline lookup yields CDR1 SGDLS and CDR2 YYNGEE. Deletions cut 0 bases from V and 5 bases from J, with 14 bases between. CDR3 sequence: CASSVDPGVGTEAFF. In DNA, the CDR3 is TGTGCCAGCAGCGTAGACCCAGGGGTGGGGACTGAAGCTTTCTTT.

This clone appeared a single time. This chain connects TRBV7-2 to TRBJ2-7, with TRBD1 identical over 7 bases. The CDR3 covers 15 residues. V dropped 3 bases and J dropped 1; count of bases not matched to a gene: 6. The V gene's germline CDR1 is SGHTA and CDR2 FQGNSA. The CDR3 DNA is TGTGCCAGCAGCTTTACTACAGGGGTATCCTACGAGCAGTACTTC. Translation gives CASSFTTGVSYEQYF.

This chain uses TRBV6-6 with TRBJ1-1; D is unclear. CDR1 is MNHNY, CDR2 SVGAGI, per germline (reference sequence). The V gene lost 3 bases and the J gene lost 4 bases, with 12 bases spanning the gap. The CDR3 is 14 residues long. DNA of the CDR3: TGTGCCAGCAGTTATAGTGACGGGAGCACTGAAGCTTTCTTT. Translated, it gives CASSYSDGSTEAFF.

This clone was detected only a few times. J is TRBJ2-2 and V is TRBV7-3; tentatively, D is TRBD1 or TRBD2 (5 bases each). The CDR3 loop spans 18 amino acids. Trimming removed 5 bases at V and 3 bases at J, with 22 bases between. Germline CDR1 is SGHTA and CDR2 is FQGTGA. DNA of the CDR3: TGTGCCAGCAGCAAGTGGGACCCACTCACTTCGGACACCGGGGAGCTGTTTTTT. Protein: CASSKWDPLTSDTGELFF. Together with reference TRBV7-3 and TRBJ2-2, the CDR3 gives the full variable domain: GAGVSQTPSNKVTEKGKYVELRCDPISGHTALYWYRQSLGQGPEFLIYFQGTGAADDSGLPNDRFFAVRPEGSVSTLKIQRTERGDSAVYLCASSKWDPLTSDTGELFFGEGSRLTVL.

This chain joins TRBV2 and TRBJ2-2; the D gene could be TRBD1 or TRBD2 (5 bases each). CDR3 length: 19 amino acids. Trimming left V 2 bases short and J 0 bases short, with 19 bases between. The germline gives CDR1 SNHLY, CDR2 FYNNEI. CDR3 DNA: TGTGCCAGCAGTGAACGGTTCTCCGGGACGGCAACGAACACCGGGGAGCTGTTTTTT. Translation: CASSERFSGTATNTGELFF.

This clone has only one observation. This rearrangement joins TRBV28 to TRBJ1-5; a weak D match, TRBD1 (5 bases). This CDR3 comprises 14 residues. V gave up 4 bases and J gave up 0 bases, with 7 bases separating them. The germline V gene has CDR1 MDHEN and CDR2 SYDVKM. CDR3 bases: TGTGCCAGCAGTTGGGGGGTTAGCAATCAGCCCCAGCATTTT. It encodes CASSWGVSNQPQHF.

The CDR3 loop reads CASSQGGQPQHF. As DNA, the CDR3 is TGTGCCAGCAGCCAGGGGGGTCAGCCCCAGCATTTT. The V and J genes are TRBV7-9 and TRBJ1-5; 7 nucleotides line up with TRBD1. Trimming took 5 bases from V and 6 from J; bases not matched to a gene: 1. Germline CDR1 reads SEHNR; CDR2 reads FQNEAQ (reference sequence). This CDR3 spans 12 amino acids.

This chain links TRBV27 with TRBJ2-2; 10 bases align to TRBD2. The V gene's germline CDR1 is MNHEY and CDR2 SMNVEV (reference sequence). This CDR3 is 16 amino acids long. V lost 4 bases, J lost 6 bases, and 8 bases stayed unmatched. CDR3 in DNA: TGTGCCAGCAGTTCCCCAGCGGGAGGGCCCCCCGGGGAGCTGTTTTTT. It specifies CASSSPAGGPPGELFF.

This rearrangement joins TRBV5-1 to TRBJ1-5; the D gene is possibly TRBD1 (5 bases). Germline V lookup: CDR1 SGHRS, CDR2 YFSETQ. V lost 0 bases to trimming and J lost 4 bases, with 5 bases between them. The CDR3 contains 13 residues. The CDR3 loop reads CASSLGQNQPQHF. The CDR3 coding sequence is TGCGCCAGCAGCTTGGGACAGAATCAGCCCCAGCATTTT.

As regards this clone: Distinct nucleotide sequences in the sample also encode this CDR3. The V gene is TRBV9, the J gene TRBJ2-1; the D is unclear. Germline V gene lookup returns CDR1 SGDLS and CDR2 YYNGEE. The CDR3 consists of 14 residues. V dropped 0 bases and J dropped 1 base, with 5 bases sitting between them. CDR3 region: CASSVEGSYNEQFF. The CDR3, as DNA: TGTGCCAGCAGCGTAGAGGGATCCTACAATGAGCAGTTCTTC. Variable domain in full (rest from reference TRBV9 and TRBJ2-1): DSGVTQTPKHLITATGQRVTLRCSPRSGDLSVYWYQQSLDQGLQFLIQYYNGEERAKGNILERFSAQQFPDLHSELNLSSLELGDSALYFCASSVEGSYNEQFFGPGTRLTVL.

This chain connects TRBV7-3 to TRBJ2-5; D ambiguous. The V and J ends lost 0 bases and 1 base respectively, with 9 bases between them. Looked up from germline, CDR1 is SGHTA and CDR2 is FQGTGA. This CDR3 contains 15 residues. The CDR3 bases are TGTGCCAGCAGCTTAACGGGCGGAACCCAAGAGACCCAGTACTTC. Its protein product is CASSLTGGTQETQYF.

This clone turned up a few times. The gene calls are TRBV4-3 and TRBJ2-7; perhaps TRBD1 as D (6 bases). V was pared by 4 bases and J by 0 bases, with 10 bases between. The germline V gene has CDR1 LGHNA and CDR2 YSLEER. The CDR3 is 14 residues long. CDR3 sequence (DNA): TGCGCCAGCAGCCCTGGGACAACCTCCTACGAGCAGTACTTC. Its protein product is CASSPGTTSYEQYF.

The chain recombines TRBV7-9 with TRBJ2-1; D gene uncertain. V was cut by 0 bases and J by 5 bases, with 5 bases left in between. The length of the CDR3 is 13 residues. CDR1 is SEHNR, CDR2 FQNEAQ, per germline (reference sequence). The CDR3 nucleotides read TGTGCCAGCAGCTTAGCTTTGAACAATGAGCAGTTCTTC. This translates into CASSLALNNEQFF.

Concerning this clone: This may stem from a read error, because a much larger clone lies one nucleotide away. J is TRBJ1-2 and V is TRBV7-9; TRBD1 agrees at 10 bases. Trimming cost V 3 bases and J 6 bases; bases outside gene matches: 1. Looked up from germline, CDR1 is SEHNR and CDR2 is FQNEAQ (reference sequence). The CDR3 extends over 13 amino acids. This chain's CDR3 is CASSLGTGDGYTF. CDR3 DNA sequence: TGTGCCAGCAGCTTGGGGACAGGGGATGGCTACACCTTC. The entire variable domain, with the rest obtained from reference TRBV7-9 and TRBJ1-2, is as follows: DTGVSQNPRHKITKRGQNVTFRCDPISEHNRLYWYRQTLGQGPEFLTYFQNEAQLEKSRLLSDRFSAERPKGSFSTLEIQRTEQGDSAMYLCASSLGTGDGYTFGSGTRLTVV.

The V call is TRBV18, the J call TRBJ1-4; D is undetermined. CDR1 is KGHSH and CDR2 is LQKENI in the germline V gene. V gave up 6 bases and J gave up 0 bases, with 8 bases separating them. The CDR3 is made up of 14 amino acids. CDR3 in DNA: TGTGCCAGCTCGTCGGGATCAACTAATGAAAAACTGTTTTTT. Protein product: CASSSGSTNEKLFF. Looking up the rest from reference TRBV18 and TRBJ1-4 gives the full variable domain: NAGVMQNPRHLVRRRGQEARLRCSPMKGHSHVYWYRQLPEEGLKFMVYLQKENIIDESGMPKERFSAEFPKEGPSILRIQQVVRGDSAAYFCASSSGSTNEKLFFGSGTQLSVL.

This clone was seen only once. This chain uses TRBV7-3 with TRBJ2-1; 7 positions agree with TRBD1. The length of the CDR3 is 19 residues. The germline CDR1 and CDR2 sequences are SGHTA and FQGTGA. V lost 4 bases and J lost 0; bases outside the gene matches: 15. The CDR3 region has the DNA TGTGCCAGCAGCTCCTCAGAAGCCCCCGGGGACAGCTCCTACAATGAGCAGTTCTTC. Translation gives CASSSSEAPGDSSYNEQFF.

For the CDR3, the DNA is TGTGCCACCCGGGGTAGCGGGACCTACGAGCAGTACTTC. Encoded protein: CATRGSGTYEQYF. The gene calls are TRBV28 and TRBJ2-7, with 8 nucleotides matching TRBD2. The CDR3 is made up of 13 amino acids. V was clipped by 10 bases and J by 2 bases; unmatched bases: 7. CDR1 is MDHEN, CDR2 SYDVKM, per germline.

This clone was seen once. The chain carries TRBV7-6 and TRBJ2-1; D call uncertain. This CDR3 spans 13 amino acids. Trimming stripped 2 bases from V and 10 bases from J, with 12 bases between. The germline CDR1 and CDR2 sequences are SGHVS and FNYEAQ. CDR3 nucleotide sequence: TGTGCCAGCAGCTTACGTGGGGTCCGCGAGCAGTTCTTC. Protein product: CASSLRGVREQFF. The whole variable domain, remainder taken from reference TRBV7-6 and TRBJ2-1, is GAGVSQSPRYKVTKRGQDVALRCDPISGHVSLYWYRQALGQGPEFLTYFNYEAQQDKSGLPNDRFSAERPEGSISTLTIQRTEQRDSAMYRCASSLRGVREQFFGPGTRLTVL.

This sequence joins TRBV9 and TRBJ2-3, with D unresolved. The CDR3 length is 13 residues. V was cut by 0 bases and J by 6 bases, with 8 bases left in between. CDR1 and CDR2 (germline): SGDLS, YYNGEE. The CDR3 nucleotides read TGTGCCAGCAGCGTAGCCACCCGGGATACGCAGTATTTT. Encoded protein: CASSVATRDTQYF.

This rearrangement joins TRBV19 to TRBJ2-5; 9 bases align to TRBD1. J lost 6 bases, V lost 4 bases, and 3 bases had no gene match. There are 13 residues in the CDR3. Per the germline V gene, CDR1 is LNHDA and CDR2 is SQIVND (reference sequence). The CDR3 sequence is CASSNGTGKTQYF. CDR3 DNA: TGTGCCAGTAGTAACGGGACAGGGAAGACCCAGTACTTC.